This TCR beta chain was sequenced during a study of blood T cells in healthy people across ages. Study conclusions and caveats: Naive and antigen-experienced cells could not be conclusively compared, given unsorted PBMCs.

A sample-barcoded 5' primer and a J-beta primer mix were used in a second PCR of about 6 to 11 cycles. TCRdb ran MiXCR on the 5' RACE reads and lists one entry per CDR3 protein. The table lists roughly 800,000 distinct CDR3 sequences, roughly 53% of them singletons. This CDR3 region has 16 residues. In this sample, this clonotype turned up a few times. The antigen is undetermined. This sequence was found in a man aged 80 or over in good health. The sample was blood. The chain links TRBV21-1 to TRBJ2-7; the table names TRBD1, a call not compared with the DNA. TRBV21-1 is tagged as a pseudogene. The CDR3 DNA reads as TGTGCCAGCACCCCACCCTGGAGAGGGGTGAAATACGAGCAGTACTTC. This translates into CASTPPWRGVKYEQYF.